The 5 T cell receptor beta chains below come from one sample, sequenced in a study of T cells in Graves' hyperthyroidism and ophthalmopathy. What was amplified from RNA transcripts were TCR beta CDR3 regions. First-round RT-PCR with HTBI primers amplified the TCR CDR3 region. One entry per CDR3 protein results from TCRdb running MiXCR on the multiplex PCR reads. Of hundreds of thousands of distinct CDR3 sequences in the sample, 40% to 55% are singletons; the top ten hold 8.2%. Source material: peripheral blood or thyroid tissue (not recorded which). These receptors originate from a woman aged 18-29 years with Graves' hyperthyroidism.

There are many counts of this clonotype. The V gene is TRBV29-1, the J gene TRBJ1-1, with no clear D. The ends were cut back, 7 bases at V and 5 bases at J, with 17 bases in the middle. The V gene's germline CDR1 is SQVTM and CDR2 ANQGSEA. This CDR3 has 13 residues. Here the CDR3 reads CSAARGKETEAFF. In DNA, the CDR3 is TGCAGCGCTGCGCGGGGAAAGGAGACTGAAGCTTTCTTT. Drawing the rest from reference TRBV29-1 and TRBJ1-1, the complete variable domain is SAVISQKPSRDICQRGTSLTIQCQVDSQVTMMFWYRQQPGQSLTLIATANQGSEATYESGFVIDKFPISRPNLTFSTLTVSNMSPEDSSIYLCSAARGKETEAFFGQGTRLTVV.

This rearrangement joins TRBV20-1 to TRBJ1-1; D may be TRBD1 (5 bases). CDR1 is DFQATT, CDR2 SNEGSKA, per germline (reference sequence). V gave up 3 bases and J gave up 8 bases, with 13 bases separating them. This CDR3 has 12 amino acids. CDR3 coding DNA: TGCAGTGCTAGGGGGGACGAACTCGAAGCTTTCTTT. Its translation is CSARGDELEAFF.

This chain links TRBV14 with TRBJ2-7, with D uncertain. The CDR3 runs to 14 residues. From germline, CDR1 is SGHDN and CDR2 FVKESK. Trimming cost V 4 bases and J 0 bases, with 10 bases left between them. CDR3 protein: CASSRRLDSYEQYF. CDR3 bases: TGTGCCAGCAGCCGTAGACTGGACTCCTACGAGCAGTACTTC.

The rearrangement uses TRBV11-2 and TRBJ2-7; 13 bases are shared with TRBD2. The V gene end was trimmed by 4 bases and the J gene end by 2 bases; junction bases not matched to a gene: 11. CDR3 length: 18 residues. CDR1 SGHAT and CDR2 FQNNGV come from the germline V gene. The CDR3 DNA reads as TGTGCCAGCAGCTCACCTCCCGGGACTAGCGGGACCACCTACGAGCAGTACTTC. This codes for CASSSPPGTSGTTYEQYF.

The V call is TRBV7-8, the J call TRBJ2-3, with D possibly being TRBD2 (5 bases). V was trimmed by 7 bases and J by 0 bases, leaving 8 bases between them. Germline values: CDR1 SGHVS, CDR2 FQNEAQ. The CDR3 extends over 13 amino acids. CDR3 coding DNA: TGTGCCAGCACCCGGACTAGCACAGATACGCAGTATTTT. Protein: CASTRTSTDTQYF.